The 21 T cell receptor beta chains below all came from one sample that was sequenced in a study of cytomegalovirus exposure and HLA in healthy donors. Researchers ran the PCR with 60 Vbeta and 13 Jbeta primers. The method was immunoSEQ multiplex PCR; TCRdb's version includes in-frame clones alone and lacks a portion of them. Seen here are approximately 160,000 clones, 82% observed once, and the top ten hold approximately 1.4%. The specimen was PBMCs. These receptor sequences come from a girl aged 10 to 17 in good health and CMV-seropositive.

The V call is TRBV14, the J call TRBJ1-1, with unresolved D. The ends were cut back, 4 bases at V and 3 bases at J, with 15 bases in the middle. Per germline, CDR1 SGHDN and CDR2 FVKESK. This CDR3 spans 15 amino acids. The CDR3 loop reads CASSLISSGDTEAFF. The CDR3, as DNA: TGTGCCAGCAGCCTAATCTCCAGTGGAGACACTGAAGCTTTCTTT.

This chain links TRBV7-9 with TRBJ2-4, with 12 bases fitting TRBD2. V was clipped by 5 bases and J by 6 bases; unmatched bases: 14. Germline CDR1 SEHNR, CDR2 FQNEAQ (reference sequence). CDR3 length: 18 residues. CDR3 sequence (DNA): TGTGCCAGCAGCCCGACGACTAGCGGGAGTTGGGGTTCAAACATTCAGTACTTC. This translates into CASSPTTSGSWGSNIQYF.

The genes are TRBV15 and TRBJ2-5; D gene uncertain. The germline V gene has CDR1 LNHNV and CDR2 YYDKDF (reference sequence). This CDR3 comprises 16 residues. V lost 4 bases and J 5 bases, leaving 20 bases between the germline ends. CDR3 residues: CATSTSVLGGRETQYF. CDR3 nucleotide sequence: TGTGCCACCAGCACTTCAGTTCTCGGCGGAAGGGAGACCCAGTACTTC.

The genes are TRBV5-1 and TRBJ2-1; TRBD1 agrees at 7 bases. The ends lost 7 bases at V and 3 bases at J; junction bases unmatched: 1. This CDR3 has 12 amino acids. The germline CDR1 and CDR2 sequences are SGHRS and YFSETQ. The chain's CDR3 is CASQGDYNEQFF. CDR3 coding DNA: TGCGCCAGCCAGGGGGACTACAATGAGCAGTTCTTC.

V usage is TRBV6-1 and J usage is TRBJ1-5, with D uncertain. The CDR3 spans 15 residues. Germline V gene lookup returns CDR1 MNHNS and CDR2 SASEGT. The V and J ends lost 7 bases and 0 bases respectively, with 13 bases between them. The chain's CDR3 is CASNGGTYSNQPQHF. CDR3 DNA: TGTGCCAGCAACGGCGGCACCTATAGCAATCAGCCCCAGCATTTT.

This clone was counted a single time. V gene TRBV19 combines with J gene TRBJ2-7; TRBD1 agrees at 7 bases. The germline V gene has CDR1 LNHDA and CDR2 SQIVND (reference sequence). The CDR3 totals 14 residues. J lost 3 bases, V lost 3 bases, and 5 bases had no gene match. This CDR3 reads CASSMGDSNYEQYF. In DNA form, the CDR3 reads TGTGCCAGTAGTATGGGGGACAGCAACTACGAGCAGTACTTC. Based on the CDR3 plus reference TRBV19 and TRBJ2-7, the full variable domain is DGGITQSPKYLFRKEGQNVTLSCEQNLNHDAMYWYRQDPGQGLRLIYYSQIVNDFQKGDIAEGYSVSREKKESFPLTVTSAQKNPTAFYLCASSMGDSNYEQYFGPGTRLTVT.

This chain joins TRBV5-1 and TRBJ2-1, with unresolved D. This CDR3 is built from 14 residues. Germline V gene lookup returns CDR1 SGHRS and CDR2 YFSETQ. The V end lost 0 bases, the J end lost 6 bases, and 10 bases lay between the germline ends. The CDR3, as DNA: TGCGCCAGCAGCTTGGGGGCCGCTACCAATGAGCAGTTCTTC. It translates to CASSLGAATNEQFF.

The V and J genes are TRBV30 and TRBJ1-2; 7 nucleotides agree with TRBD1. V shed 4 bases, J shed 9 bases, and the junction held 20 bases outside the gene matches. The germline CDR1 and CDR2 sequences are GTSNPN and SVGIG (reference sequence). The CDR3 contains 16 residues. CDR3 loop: CAWMGQYTTITIRYTF. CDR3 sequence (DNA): TGTGCCTGGATGGGACAGTACACTACAATCACCATCCGCTACACCTTC.

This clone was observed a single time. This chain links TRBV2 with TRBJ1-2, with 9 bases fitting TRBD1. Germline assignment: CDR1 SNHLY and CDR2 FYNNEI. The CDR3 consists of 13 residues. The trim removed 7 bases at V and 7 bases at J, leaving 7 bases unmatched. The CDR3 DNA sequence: TGTGCCAGCAACGGGGACAGGGAACCTGGCTACACCTTC. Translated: CASNGDREPGYTF. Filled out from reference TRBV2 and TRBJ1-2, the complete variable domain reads EPEVTQTPSHQVTQMGQEVILRCVPISNHLYFYWYRQILGQKVEFLVSFYNNEISEKSEIFDDQFSVERPDGSNFTLKIRSTKLEDSAMYFCASNGDREPGYTFGSGTRLTVV.

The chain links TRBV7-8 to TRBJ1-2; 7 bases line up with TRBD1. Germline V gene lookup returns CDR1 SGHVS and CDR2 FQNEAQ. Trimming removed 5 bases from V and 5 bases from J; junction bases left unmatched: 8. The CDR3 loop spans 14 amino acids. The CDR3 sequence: CASSAAGQLYGYTF. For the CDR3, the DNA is TGTGCCAGCAGCGCCGCGGGACAGCTATATGGCTACACCTTC.

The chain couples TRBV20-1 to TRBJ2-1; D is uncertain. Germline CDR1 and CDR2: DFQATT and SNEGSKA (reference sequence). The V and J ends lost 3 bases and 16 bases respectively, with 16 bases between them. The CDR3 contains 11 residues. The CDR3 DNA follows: TGCAGTGCTAGGGCGGTGGCCTTCCATTTCTTC. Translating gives CSARAVAFHFF.

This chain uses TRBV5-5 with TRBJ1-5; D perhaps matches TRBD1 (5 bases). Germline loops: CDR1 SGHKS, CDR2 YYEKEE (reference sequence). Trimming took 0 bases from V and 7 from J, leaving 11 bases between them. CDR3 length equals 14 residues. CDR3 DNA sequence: TGTGCCAGCAGCTTGGTGGGGGGAGGGCAGCCCCAGCATTTT. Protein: CASSLVGGGQPQHF.

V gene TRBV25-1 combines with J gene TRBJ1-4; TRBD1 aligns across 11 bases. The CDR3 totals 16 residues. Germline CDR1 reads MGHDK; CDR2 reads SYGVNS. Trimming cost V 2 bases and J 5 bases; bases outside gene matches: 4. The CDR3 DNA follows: TGTGCCAGCAGTGAACAAGGGACAGGGGGGAATGAAAAACTGTTTTTT. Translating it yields CASSEQGTGGNEKLFF.

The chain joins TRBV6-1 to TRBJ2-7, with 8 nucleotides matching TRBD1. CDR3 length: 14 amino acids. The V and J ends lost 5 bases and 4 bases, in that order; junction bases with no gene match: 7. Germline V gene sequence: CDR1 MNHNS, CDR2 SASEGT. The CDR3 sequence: CASSLGTGQYEQYF. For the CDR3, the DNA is TGTGCCAGCAGTTTAGGGACAGGACAGTACGAGCAGTACTTC.

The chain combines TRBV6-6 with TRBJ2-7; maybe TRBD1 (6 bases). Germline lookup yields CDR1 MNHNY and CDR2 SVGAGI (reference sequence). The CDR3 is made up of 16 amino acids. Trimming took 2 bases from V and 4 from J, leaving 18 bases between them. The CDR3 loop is CASSYPLQGRTYEQYF. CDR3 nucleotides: TGTGCCAGCAGTTACCCCCTACAGGGCCGCACGTACGAGCAGTACTTC.

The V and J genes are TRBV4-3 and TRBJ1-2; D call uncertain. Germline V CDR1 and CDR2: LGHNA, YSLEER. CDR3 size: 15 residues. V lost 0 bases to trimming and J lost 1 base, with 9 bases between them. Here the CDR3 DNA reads TGCGCCAGCAGCCAAGATATCCTTCGTAACTATGGCTACACCTTC. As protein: CASSQDILRNYGYTF.

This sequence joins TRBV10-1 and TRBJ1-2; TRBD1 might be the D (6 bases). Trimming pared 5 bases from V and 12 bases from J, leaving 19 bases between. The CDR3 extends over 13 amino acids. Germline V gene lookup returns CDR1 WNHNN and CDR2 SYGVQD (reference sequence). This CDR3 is CASSFLQRTVDTF. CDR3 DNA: TGCGCCAGCAGTTTCCTACAAAGGACAGTGGACACCTTC.

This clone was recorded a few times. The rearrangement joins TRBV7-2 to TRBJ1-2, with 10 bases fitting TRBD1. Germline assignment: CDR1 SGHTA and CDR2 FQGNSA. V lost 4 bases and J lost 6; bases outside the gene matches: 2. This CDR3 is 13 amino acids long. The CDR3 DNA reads TGTGCCAGCAGCTGGGACAGGGGAAATGGCTACACCTTC. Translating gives CASSWDRGNGYTF.

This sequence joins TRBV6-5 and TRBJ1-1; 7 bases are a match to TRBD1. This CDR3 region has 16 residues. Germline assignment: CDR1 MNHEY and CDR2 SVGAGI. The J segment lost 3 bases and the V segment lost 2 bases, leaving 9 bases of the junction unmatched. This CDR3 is CASSYPDRVGDTEAFF. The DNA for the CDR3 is TGTGCCAGCAGTTACCCCGACAGGGTAGGGGACACTGAAGCTTTCTTT.

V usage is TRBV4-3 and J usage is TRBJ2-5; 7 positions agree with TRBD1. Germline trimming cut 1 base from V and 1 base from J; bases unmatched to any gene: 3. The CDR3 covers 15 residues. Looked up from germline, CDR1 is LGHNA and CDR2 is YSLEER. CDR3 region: CASSQAWDSQETQYF. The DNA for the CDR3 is TGCGCCAGCAGCCAAGCCTGGGACAGCCAAGAGACCCAGTACTTC.

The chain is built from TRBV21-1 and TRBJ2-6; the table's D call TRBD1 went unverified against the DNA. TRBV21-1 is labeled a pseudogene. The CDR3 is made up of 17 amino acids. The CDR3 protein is CASSKGSGISGANVLTF. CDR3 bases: TGTGCCAGCAGCAAAGGTTCAGGGATCTCTGGGGCCAACGTCCTGACTTTC.